This T cell receptor (beta chain) was recorded in a study of blood T cell repertoires in COVID-19. In the study overall: The United States, Italy and Spain were the sources of the acute and convalescent COVID-19 samples.

This study enrolled people aged roughly 18 to 89 from 24 US geographic areas. Cohort assignment relied on participant-reported clinical history. Sequencing used immunoSEQ multiplex PCR; TCRdb keeps in-frame clones, though not all of them. This repertoire shows 320,000 or so clones, about 90% found once; its top ten account for approximately 0.93%. Germline CDR1 reads SGHRS; CDR2 reads YFSETQ. After removal of 0 bases from V and 6 bases from J, the junction contained 8 bases not matched to a gene. The CDR3 loop spans 16 amino acids. The V call is TRBV5-1, the J call TRBJ1-4; 7 positions agree with TRBD1. The sample comprised PBMCs or T cells enriched from blood (not recorded which). This receptor was identified in a woman in her 30s who had recovered from COVID-19. The CDR3 nucleotides read TGCGCCAGCAGCTTGGGTAAGGGGGCGTCTGATGAAAAACTGTTTTTT. The encoded protein is CASSLGKGASDEKLFF.